The 21 T cell receptor beta chains below all came from one sample that was sequenced in a study of human T cells and chemical hapten exposure. A single record per CDR3 protein comes from TCRdb applying MiXCR to the RACE reads. The sample lists roughly 160,000 distinct CDR3 sequences; approximately 14% were seen once. Documented time point: patch test 1, 2 weeks after DPC sensitization. The treatment denotes: therapeutic diphenylcyclopropenone sensitization with weekly scalp DPC. The specimen was whole blood, collected in connection with sensitization to the hapten diphenylcyclopropenone (DPC). The receptor set was obtained from a woman in her thirties with alopecia areata. Some clones in this sample may be carry-over from other donors' samples.

The chain is built from TRBV6-6 and TRBJ2-7; weak D call: TRBD1 (7 bases). CDR3 length: 13 residues. V lost 7 bases and J 3 bases, leaving 13 bases between the germline ends. Germline V lookup: CDR1 MNHNY, CDR2 SVGAGI (reference sequence). CDR3 sequence: CASTRGDSYEQYF. The CDR3 nucleotides read TGTGCCAGCACCAGGGGGGACAGCTACGAGCAGTACTTC.

This clonotype ranks as medium-sized. The V gene is TRBV7-2, the J gene TRBJ2-7; tentatively, D is TRBD1 or TRBD2 (6 bases each). The CDR3 covers 15 residues. V was pared by 0 bases and J by 3 bases, with 12 bases between. Germline V CDR1 and CDR2: SGHTA, FQGNSA. The CDR3 loop is CASSLALGGGYEQYF. The CDR3 DNA sequence: TGTGCCAGCAGCTTAGCGCTCGGAGGGGGCTACGAGCAGTACTTC.

There are a few counts of this clonotype. The rearrangement joins TRBV6-2 or TRBV6-3 to TRBJ1-5, with 12 positions matching TRBD1. Per the germline V gene, CDR1 is MNHEY and CDR2 is SVGEGT. The CDR3 contains 16 residues. V lost 5 bases, J lost 7 bases, and 9 bases stayed unmatched. This CDR3 reads CASSQGTGGGRQPQHF. For the CDR3, the DNA is TGTGCCAGCAGTCAGGGGACAGGGGGCGGTAGGCAGCCCCAGCATTTT.

This clonotype was observed a handful of times. The V and J genes are TRBV30 and TRBJ1-2; D is uncertain. CDR3 size: 11 residues. The V end lost 2 bases, the J end lost 11 bases, and 12 bases lay between the germline ends. Germline values: CDR1 GTSNPN, CDR2 SVGIG (reference sequence). CDR3 sequence: CAWSPAQTYTF. The CDR3 DNA is TGTGCCTGGAGTCCGGCGCAGACGTACACCTTC. Full variable domain (remainder filled in from reference TRBV30 and TRBJ1-2): SQTIHQWPATLVQPVGSPLSLECTVEGTSNPNLYWYRQAAGRGLQLLFYSVGIGQISSEVPQNLSASRPQDRQFILSSKKLLLSDSGFYLCAWSPAQTYTFGSGTRLTVV.

CDR3 DNA sequence: TGCAGTGTCTTAGGACAGGTATCCTACGAGCAGTACTTC. It translates to CSVLGQVSYEQYF. V and J are TRBV20-1 and TRBJ2-7; TRBD1 matches at 7 bases. The V segment lost 7 bases and the J segment 1 base; nucleotides outside the gene matches: 7. The germline V gene has CDR1 DFQATT and CDR2 SNEGSKA (reference sequence). This CDR3 comprises 13 residues.

The chain links TRBV6-5 to TRBJ2-7; 9 positions match TRBD2. This CDR3 is 16 amino acids long. Germline V gene data show CDR1 as MNHEY and CDR2 as SVGAGI. Unmatched junction bases numbered 11, after V lost 6 bases and J lost 2 bases. The CDR3 spells CASSLRSGSGTYEQYF. The CDR3 bases are TGTGCCAGCAGCCTCCGTAGCGGGAGCGGGACCTACGAGCAGTACTTC.

CDR3 bases: TGTGCCAGCTCACCGGAGACTATCCAAGAGACCCAGTACTTC. As protein: CASSPETIQETQYF. The chain recombines TRBV18 with TRBJ2-5, with a tentative D call TRBD2 (5 bases). This CDR3 comprises 14 residues. Looked up from germline, CDR1 is KGHSH and CDR2 is LQKENI. V lost 3 bases and J lost 1, with 9 bases in between.

This sequence joins TRBV5-6 and TRBJ1-1; TRBD1 might be the D (6 bases). The CDR3 extends over 15 amino acids. The V gene's germline CDR1 is SGHDT and CDR2 YYEEEE. V lost 1 base to trimming and J lost 2 bases, with 12 bases between them. The CDR3 region has the DNA TGTGCCAGCAGCTTGACAGGGACCTTCAACACTGAAGCTTTCTTT. This codes for CASSLTGTFNTEAFF.

There are many counts of this clonotype. The chain joins TRBV16 to TRBJ1-5; possible D gene TRBD1, 5 bases. From germline, CDR1 is KGHSY and CDR2 FQNENV. The V end was cut by 1 base, the J end by 12 bases, with 10 bases between. The CDR3 loop spans 12 amino acids. The CDR3 coding sequence is TGTGCCAGCAGCCAATTGGGGGGGTACCAGCATTTT. Translated, it gives CASSQLGGYQHF.

The CDR3 nucleotides are TGTGCCAGCAGCTTAGATTGGGTAATGGATACGCAGTATTTT. It specifies CASSLDWVMDTQYF. The chain employs TRBV5-5 and TRBJ2-3; D remains ambiguous. This CDR3 contains 14 residues. The V end was cut by 2 bases, the J end by 6 bases, with 13 bases between. Germline-derived CDR1 and CDR2 are SGHKS and YYEKEE (reference sequence).

This clonotype was detected a few times. The DNA of the CDR3 is TGTGCCAGCAGCCCACAAGTTCTTGGCAATGAGCAGTTCTTC. Residues: CASSPQVLGNEQFF. This sequence joins TRBV7-8 and TRBJ2-1, with no clear D. This CDR3 contains 14 residues. CDR1 SGHVS and CDR2 FQNEAQ come from the germline V gene. Trimming shortened V by 5 bases and J by 6 bases, and 14 bases separated the two germline ends.

This clonotype came up a few times. V usage is TRBV6-2 or TRBV6-3 and J usage is TRBJ2-1, with 9 nucleotides matching TRBD2. The CDR3 runs to 14 residues. Losses at the gene ends were 6 bases for V and 6 bases for J; bases not matched to a gene: 6. CDR1 is MNHEY, CDR2 SVGEGT, per germline. The CDR3 bases are TGTGCCAGCAGGAAGCGGGGGGCCGGCAATGAGCAGTTCTTC. This codes for CASRKRGAGNEQFF.

The sample holds a few counts of this clonotype. V and J are TRBV28 and TRBJ2-7, with unresolved D. Trimming removed 5 bases from V and 7 bases from J, with 15 bases in between. CDR3 length equals 13 residues. Germline-derived CDR1 and CDR2 are MDHEN and SYDVKM. CDR3 nucleotide sequence: TGTGCCAGCAGTAGCAGACGGGCTAAGGAGCAGTACTTC. Protein sequence: CASSSRRAKEQYF.

The chain carries TRBV12-3 or TRBV12-4 and TRBJ2-4, with D perhaps TRBD2 (6 bases). V lost 8 bases to trimming and J lost 0 bases, with 17 bases between them. This CDR3 has 16 amino acids. In DNA form, the CDR3 reads TGTGCCAGCTCCTTACATAGCGGAGTAGCCAAAAACATTCAGTACTTC. It codes for CASSLHSGVAKNIQYF.

This clonotype has a handful of counts. J is TRBJ1-5 and V is TRBV10-3; no definite D call. CDR1 and CDR2 (germline): ENHRY, SYGVKD. This CDR3 spans 10 amino acids. The V gene lost 8 bases and the J gene lost 6 bases, with 5 bases spanning the gap. CDR3 DNA sequence: TGTGCCATCGGAAGTCAGCCCCAGCATTTT. It encodes CAIGSQPQHF.

J is TRBJ2-7 and V is TRBV2, with D tentatively TRBD1 (6 bases). The germline V and J ends were trimmed by 5 bases and 3 bases, with 14 bases remaining between them. The CDR3 contains 14 residues. In germline, CDR1 is SNHLY, CDR2 FYNNEI. This CDR3 reads CASSLPGELYEQYF. The CDR3 coding sequence is TGTGCCAGCAGTTTACCAGGGGAACTCTACGAGCAGTACTTC.

This chain uses TRBV4-2 with TRBJ1-4, with D hard to call. This CDR3 has 14 residues. CDR1 is LGHNA, CDR2 YNFKEQ, per germline. The V end was cut by 1 base, the J end by 3 bases, with 6 bases between. The CDR3 here is CASSQVQSNEKLFF. CDR3 DNA sequence: TGTGCCAGCAGCCAAGTACAATCTAATGAAAAACTGTTTTTT.

This clonotype was counted only a few times. V usage is TRBV29-1 and J usage is TRBJ2-7; 8 nucleotides line up with TRBD1. The CDR3 sequence is 15 residues long. The V gene's germline CDR1 is SQVTM and CDR2 ANQGSEA. V dropped 3 bases and J dropped 2; count of bases not matched to a gene: 9. The CDR3 is CSVEGVGTGAYEQYF. The DNA of the CDR3 is TGCAGCGTTGAGGGCGTCGGGACAGGAGCCTACGAGCAGTACTTC.

This rearrangement joins TRBV9 to TRBJ2-1; 10 nucleotides line up with TRBD2. Germline values: CDR1 SGDLS, CDR2 YYNGEE. With V trimmed by 4 bases and J by 9 bases, 16 bases remained unmatched. CDR3 length equals 17 residues. DNA for the CDR3: TGTGCCAGCAGCTCCCGAAGCGGGAGGGCCGTTTACGGTGAGCAGTTCTTC. Translation gives CASSSRSGRAVYGEQFF.

This chain connects TRBV7-6 to TRBJ2-5; maybe TRBD1 (6 bases). CDR1 is SGHVS, CDR2 FNYEAQ, per germline. This CDR3 is built from 13 residues. Trimming removed 5 bases from V and 4 bases from J, with 11 bases in between. The CDR3 DNA sequence: TGTGCCAGCAGCCCAGGGGCCCCAGAGACCCAGTACTTC. Protein product: CASSPGAPETQYF.

The CDR3 loop reads CSARSGTGASSYEQYF. CDR3 nucleotide sequence: TGCAGTGCTAGATCCGGGACAGGAGCCAGCTCCTACGAGCAGTACTTC. V usage is TRBV20-1 and J usage is TRBJ2-7; TRBD1 agrees at 8 bases. The CDR3 length is 16 residues. Germline V gene sequence: CDR1 DFQATT, CDR2 SNEGSKA (reference sequence). The ends lost 2 bases at V and 0 bases at J; junction bases unmatched: 9.